This paragraph reports one T cell receptor beta chain. The sample belongs to a study of T cell changes during pregnancy in multiple sclerosis. Repertoires were generated with immunoSEQ multiplex PCR, while TCRdb's copy carries only in-frame clones and drops some. The repertoire consists of about 100,000 clones, with approximately 94% occurring once and the leading ten covering over 0.8%. Source: peripheral blood, taken before pregnancy. This receptor was identified in a female donor with multiple sclerosis, enrolled in a pregnancy study.

The CDR3 is CASSQDVNTVEFEQYF. The CDR3 DNA reads TGTGCCAGCAGCCAAGATGTCAATACCGTGGAGTTCGAGCAGTACTTC. V gene TRBV14 combines with J gene TRBJ2-7; D is undetermined. CDR3 length: 16 residues. V was trimmed by 0 bases and J by 6 bases, leaving 18 bases between them. Germline CDR1 SGHDN, CDR2 FVKESK.